One and the same sample provided the 22 T cell receptor beta chains below, sequenced in a study of blood T cell repertoires in COVID-19 (TCRdb year 2020). Library preparation employed the immunoSEQ multiplex PCR assay. TCRdb stores this immuneACCESS table with in-frame sequences only. Part of the clones is absent; in the studies checked, under half of the shortfall reflects unresolved V genes, and no reason is known for the rest. A total of roughly 140,000 clones appear in this sample, 84% of them only once. The ten largest clonotypes hold 8.8% of the sample. The source material was peripheral blood. The receptors were sampled from a woman at least 80 years old in a cohort sampled during active or convalescent COVID-19.

The chain joins TRBV19 to TRBJ2-7, with TRBD2 identical over 13 bases. Germline V lookup: CDR1 LNHDA, CDR2 SQIVND (reference sequence). V was clipped by 11 bases and J by 2 bases; unmatched bases: 18. The CDR3 sequence is 18 residues long. The CDR3 coding sequence is TGTGCCCAACTTCCCGGGAGGACTAGCGGGGGTCGACCCTACGAGCAGTACTTC. Residues: CAQLPGRTSGGRPYEQYF.

The rearrangement links TRBV18 to TRBJ1-6; D is undetermined. CDR3 length: 17 residues. The germline V gene has CDR1 KGHSH and CDR2 LQKENI. Between the trimmed V and J ends, which lost 4 bases and 0 bases, there was a span of 13 bases. This chain's CDR3 is CASSHSTLSSYNSPLHF. The CDR3 nucleotides are TGTGCCAGCTCACATTCGACACTGAGCTCCTATAATTCACCCCTCCACTTT.

CDR3 amino acids: CASSIGGRDTQYF. The CDR3 nucleotides read TGTGCCAGCAGCATAGGGGGGCGAGATACGCAGTATTTT. The V call is TRBV9, the J call TRBJ2-3, with D perhaps being TRBD1 or TRBD2 (6 bases each). Between the trimmed V and J ends, which lost 4 bases and 5 bases, there was a span of 11 bases. Germline CDR1 reads SGDLS; CDR2 reads YYNGEE. The CDR3 totals 13 residues.

This clone occurred a few times. In nucleotides, the CDR3 is TGTGCCAGCAGCTACAAAAGGGACAGGGCCGCATACGAGCAGTACGTC. This codes for CASSYKRDRAAYEQYV. This chain joins TRBV7-9 and TRBJ2-7, with TRBD1 matching 9 bases. Unmatched junction bases numbered 11, after V lost 4 bases and J lost 4 bases. The CDR3 contains 16 residues. Germline lookup yields CDR1 SEHNR and CDR2 FQNEAQ (reference sequence).

The chain couples TRBV4-1 to TRBJ2-6, with D tentatively TRBD2 (5 bases). Germline V gives CDR1 MGHRA, CDR2 YSYEKL. CDR3 length equals 19 residues. Trimming cost V 0 bases and J 0 bases, with 15 bases left between them. CDR3 loop: CASSQDPPAVPSGANVLTF. Written as DNA, the CDR3 is TGCGCCAGCAGCCAAGATCCCCCAGCGGTGCCCTCTGGGGCCAACGTCCTGACTTTC.

A few counts support this clone. The rearrangement uses TRBV29-1 and TRBJ1-1; D possibly corresponds to TRBD1 (6 bases). The CDR3 covers 13 residues. Germline values: CDR1 SQVTM, CDR2 ANQGSEA. V lost 3 bases and J 1 base, leaving 9 bases between the germline ends. This CDR3 is CSVDATGNTEAFF. The DNA of the CDR3 is TGCAGCGTTGACGCGACAGGGAACACTGAAGCTTTCTTT.

CDR3 residues: CASSLVDRTYEQYV. In DNA, the CDR3 is TGTGCCAGCAGCTTGGTGGACAGAACCTACGAGCAGTACGTC. The chain joins TRBV5-6 to TRBJ2-7, with D maybe TRBD1 (6 bases). Trimming cost V 0 bases and J 2 bases, with 9 bases left between them. This CDR3 has 14 amino acids. Germline V gene data show CDR1 as SGHDT and CDR2 as YYEEEE.

V is TRBV5-1 and J is TRBJ2-5; 7 bases match TRBD2. The length of the CDR3 is 14 residues. Germline CDR1 SGHRS, CDR2 YFSETQ. J lost 4 bases, V lost 4 bases, and 7 bases had no gene match. CDR3 region: CASSARGGTETQYF. Here the CDR3 DNA reads TGCGCCAGCAGCGCCCGCGGGGGAACAGAGACCCAGTACTTC.

The CDR3 loop is CASSTGLAGRRLSTDTQYF. The CDR3 DNA sequence: TGTGCCAGCAGTACGGGACTAGCGGGGCGGAGGCTTAGCACAGATACGCAGTATTTT. The chain has TRBV28 and TRBJ2-3; TRBD2 agrees at 13 bases. Unmatched junction bases numbered 11, after V lost 5 bases and J lost 0 bases. The CDR3 is 19 residues long. Germline V gene data show CDR1 as MDHEN and CDR2 as SYDVKM. The full variable domain, rest sourced from reference TRBV28 and TRBJ2-3, is DVKVTQSSRYLVKRTGEKVFLECVQDMDHENMFWYRQDPGLGLRLIYFSYDVKMKEKGDIPEGYSVSREKKERFSLILESASTNQTSMYLCASSTGLAGRRLSTDTQYFGPGTRLTVL.

This clone has just a few counts. The J gene is TRBJ2-7, the V gene TRBV6-1, with D possibly matching TRBD1 (5 bases). The CDR3 sequence is 13 residues long. From germline, CDR1 is MNHNS and CDR2 SASEGT. The V end lost 3 bases, the J end lost 1 base, and 7 bases lay between the germline ends. CDR3 in amino acids: CASSDTGSYEQYV. The CDR3 coding sequence is TGTGCCAGCAGTGACACAGGATCCTACGAGCAGTACGTC.

The rearrangement links TRBV6-5 to TRBJ2-7, with D possibly being TRBD2 (6 bases). The V end was cut by 6 bases, the J end by 6 bases, with 9 bases between. CDR3 length equals 11 residues. Germline values: CDR1 MNHEY, CDR2 SVGAGI. The DNA for the CDR3 is TGTGCCAGCAGGGGAGGTGGCGAGCAGTACGTC. Translation gives CASRGGGEQYV.

The V call is TRBV28, the J call TRBJ2-3, with 9 bases matching TRBD1. The germline V gene encodes CDR1 MDHEN and CDR2 SYDVKM. The CDR3 length is 15 residues. V gave up 1 base and J gave up 5 bases; unmatched junction bases: 4. Here the CDR3 DNA reads TGTGCCAGCAGTTTATTTGGGACAGGGCAAGATACGCAGTATTTT. This translates into CASSLFGTGQDTQYF. The variable domain in full, with the rest retrieved from reference TRBV28 and TRBJ2-3, is DVKVTQSSRYLVKRTGEKVFLECVQDMDHENMFWYRQDPGLGLRLIYFSYDVKMKEKGDIPEGYSVSREKKERFSLILESASTNQTSMYLCASSLFGTGQDTQYFGPGTRLTVL.

The V call is TRBV19, the J call TRBJ1-5; TRBD1 might be the D (5 bases). The germline gives CDR1 LNHDA, CDR2 SQIVND (reference sequence). Trimming shortened V by 7 bases and J by 0 bases, and 13 bases separated the two germline ends. The CDR3 has 15 residues. CDR3 in amino acids: CASTLQEFSNQPQHF. For the CDR3, the DNA is TGTGCCAGTACCTTACAGGAATTTAGCAATCAGCCCCAGCATTTT.

The chain combines TRBV5-5 with TRBJ1-1, with D unresolved. Trimming removed 2 bases at V and 6 bases at J, with 17 bases between. CDR3 length: 15 residues. CDR1 and CDR2 (germline): SGHKS, YYEKEE (reference sequence). CDR3 nucleotide sequence: TGTGCCAGCAGCTTCGTTTCCTTACCCGAGGCTGAAGCTTTCTTT. It is translated as CASSFVSLPEAEAFF.

The V gene is TRBV3-1 (or the pseudogene TRBV3-2), the J gene TRBJ2-5; 13 bases line up with TRBD2. The CDR3 extends over 24 amino acids. The V and J ends lost 0 bases and 2 bases, in that order; junction bases with no gene match: 24. CDR1 LGHDT and CDR2 YNNKEL come from the germline V gene (reference sequence). In DNA form, the CDR3 reads TGTGCCAGCAGCCAAGATCCGAAAACTAGCGGGGGGGCCTTGGGTGGTCCCCTACAAGAGACCCAGTACTTC. Its protein is CASSQDPKTSGGALGGPLQETQYF.

The genes are TRBV19 and TRBJ1-2; weak D call: TRBD1 (6 bases). This CDR3 spans 14 amino acids. Trimming removed 4 bases at V and 4 bases at J, with 13 bases between. The V gene's germline CDR1 is LNHDA and CDR2 SQIVND (reference sequence). CDR3 sequence (DNA): TGTGCCAGTAGTACAGGACAGCCCCCCTATGGCTACACCTTC. It codes for CASSTGQPPYGYTF.

This clone has only one observation. V usage is TRBV11-3 and J usage is TRBJ2-5; 12 nucleotides match TRBD2. With V trimmed by 5 bases and J by 4 bases, 14 bases remained unmatched. The CDR3 extends over 18 amino acids. Germline CDR1 is SGHNT and CDR2 is YENEEA. This chain's CDR3 is CASSHGLAGMVVRETQYF. The CDR3 DNA is TGTGCCAGCAGCCACGGACTAGCGGGGATGGTTGTTCGAGAGACCCAGTACTTC. Complete variable domain (other parts from reference TRBV11-3 and TRBJ2-5): EAGVVQSPRYKIIEKKQPVAFWCNPISGHNTLYWYLQNLGQGPELLIRYENEEAVDDSQLPKDRFSAERLKGVDSTLKIQPAELGDSAVYLCASSHGLAGMVVRETQYFGPGTRLLVL.

The V gene is TRBV29-1, the J gene TRBJ1-1; TRBD1 matches 12 bases. Germline CDR1 and CDR2: SQVTM and ANQGSEA. The CDR3 has 15 residues. V trimming: 8 bases; J trimming: 5 bases; junction bases outside the gene matches: 12. CDR3 bases: TGCAGCCCGGCCGGGACAGGGGGCAGAATAACTGAAGCTTTCTTT. Its protein product is CSPAGTGGRITEAFF.

V and J are TRBV27 and TRBJ2-2; TRBD1 aligns across 8 bases. Germline V CDR1 and CDR2: MNHEY, SMNVEV (reference sequence). The J segment lost 5 bases and the V segment lost 5 bases, leaving 7 bases of the junction unmatched. CDR3 length: 15 residues. The CDR3 reads CASSRVTGGTGELFF. The CDR3 bases are TGTGCCAGCAGTCGAGTTACAGGGGGTACCGGGGAGCTGTTTTTT.

This chain joins TRBV29-1 and TRBJ2-5, with D possibly matching TRBD2 (6 bases). The CDR3 runs 13 residues. Trimming removed 7 bases from V and 7 bases from J, with 19 bases in between. CDR1 SQVTM and CDR2 ANQGSEA come from the germline V gene. CDR3 in DNA: TGCAGCGCCGGGAGCCGGGCCGGCGGGACCCAGTACTTC. This translates into CSAGSRAGGTQYF.

The chain has TRBV5-1 and TRBJ2-3; perhaps TRBD2 as D (6 bases). The CDR3 consists of 15 residues. The germline gives CDR1 SGHRS, CDR2 YFSETQ. The ends were cut back, 0 bases at V and 13 bases at J, with 21 bases in the middle. CDR3 nucleotides: TGCGCCAGCAGCTTGGCCAAAGAGCGCGGGACTCTGGAGTATTTT. Translated, it gives CASSLAKERGTLEYF.

J is TRBJ2-7 and V is TRBV5-1, with D tentatively TRBD2 (6 bases). Trimming took off 0 bases at V and 5 bases at J, with 6 bases between the two ends. The germline gives CDR1 SGHRS, CDR2 YFSETQ. This CDR3 contains 12 residues. CDR3 nucleotide sequence: TGCGCCAGCAGCTTGGGGGGGGACGAGCAGTACTTC. It codes for CASSLGGDEQYF.